Listed here is a single T cell receptor (beta chain). V was pared by 3 bases and J by 5 bases, with 17 bases between. Germline-derived CDR1 and CDR2 are LNHNV and YYDKDF (reference sequence). The length of the CDR3 is 15 residues. The data stem from a study of blood T cell repertoires in COVID-19. Across the study: From T cells, B-cell-depleted T cells, or PBMCs came the material, which was cDNA or gDNA.

Seattle patients were enrolled during active infection and followed longitudinally. Original processing methods: Amplification from reference gene primers served as the basis for estimated nucleated cell counts. TCRdb's table, derived via immunoSEQ multiplex PCR, lists solely in-frame clones and lacks some. That table supplies the V and J calls and clone size; D and trimming were determined from the DNA. The table records 300,000 to 400,000 clones, around 87% of them present only once. The clonotype was recovered from a woman aged 55-70 years with COVID-19, enrolled during active disease. The chain recombines TRBV15 with TRBJ2-7, with a weak D call TRBD1 (6 bases). The specimen sequenced was peripheral blood. DNA of the CDR3: TGTGCCACCAGCAGCTCCCAACTCAGGGGTGACGAGCAGTACTTC. Its translation: CATSSSQLRGDEQYF. The whole variable domain, filled in from reference TRBV15 and TRBJ2-7, reads DAMVIQNPRYQVTQFGKPVTLSCSQTLNHNVMYWYQQKSSQAPKLLFHYYDKDFNNEADTPDNFQSRRPNTSFCFLDIRSPGLGDTAMYLCATSSSQLRGDEQYFGPGTRLTVT.